What follows are 26 T cell receptor beta chains derived from one specimen sequenced in a study of CD4 T cells in relation to SARS-CoV-2 and coronaviruses. Sequencing used immunoSEQ multiplex PCR; TCRdb keeps in-frame clones, though not all of them. The profile shows more than 20,000 clones, 60% to 80% of them singletons. CD4+ T cells from unexposed donors were obtained before the COVID-19 pandemic (2011-2018). The cells were cultured for about ten days before CD4+ T cells were isolated. No cognate antigen is known for these TCRs. Sequencing was carried out using CD4+ T cells from PBMCs, cultured in vitro. The receptors shown here come from a human donor in good health.

V and J are TRBV2 and TRBJ2-7; TRBD2 matches at 7 bases. The CDR3 is 13 amino acids. CDR1 and CDR2 from the germline V gene are SNHLY and FYNNEI. V lost 8 bases to trimming and J lost 0 bases; unmatched junction nucleotides: 4. The chain's CDR3 is CASLGLNSYEQYF. In DNA form, the CDR3 reads TGTGCCAGCTTGGGACTAAACTCCTACGAGCAGTACTTC.

The chain carries TRBV24-1 and TRBJ2-5, with D tentatively TRBD1 (5 bases). V lost 1 base to trimming and J lost 5 bases, with 19 bases between them. CDR1 is KGHDR and CDR2 is SFDVKD in the germline V gene. This CDR3 has 17 residues. The chain's CDR3 is CATSDLRDPGRAETQYF. In DNA form, the CDR3 reads TGTGCCACCAGTGATTTAAGGGATCCGGGCAGGGCTGAGACCCAGTACTTC.

This chain joins TRBV12-3 or TRBV12-4 and TRBJ2-7; D perhaps matches TRBD2 (5 bases). The V end was cut by 3 bases, the J end by 6 bases, with 12 bases between. This CDR3 contains 13 residues. Written as DNA, the CDR3 is TGTGCCAGCAGTTTTCGTGGGAGTGGCGAGCAGTACTTC. Its translation: CASSFRGSGEQYF.

This clone was counted once. The chain couples TRBV5-1 to TRBJ2-1; 10 nucleotides line up with TRBD2. Trimming cost V 0 bases and J 0 bases; bases outside gene matches: 3. The germline V gene has CDR1 SGHRS and CDR2 YFSETQ. This CDR3 is 17 amino acids long. This CDR3 is CASSLATSGFSYNEQFF. DNA of the CDR3: TGCGCCAGCAGCTTGGCGACTAGCGGGTTCTCCTACAATGAGCAGTTCTTC.

This chain joins TRBV3-1 (or the pseudogene TRBV3-2) and TRBJ2-1, with 11 bases matching TRBD2. CDR1 LGHDT and CDR2 YNNKEL come from the germline V gene (reference sequence). V trimming: 1 base; J trimming: 7 bases; junction bases outside the gene matches: 9. The CDR3 is made up of 17 amino acids. The CDR3 coding sequence is TGTGCCAGCAGCCAAGGTTCTTGGCTAGCGGGAGGAAATGAGCAGTTCTTC. It is translated as CASSQGSWLAGGNEQFF.

The rearrangement links TRBV5-1 to TRBJ2-7, with D possibly TRBD2 on 6 matching bases. This CDR3 region has 15 residues. Germline values: CDR1 SGHRS, CDR2 YFSETQ. V lost 2 bases and J 3 bases, leaving 15 bases between the germline ends. DNA of the CDR3: TGCGCCAGCAGCTTCAATGGCGGGACGAACTACGAGCAGTACTTC. Encoded protein: CASSFNGGTNYEQYF. The full variable domain, rest sourced from reference TRBV5-1 and TRBJ2-7, is KAGVTQTPRYLIKTRGQQVTLSCSPISGHRSVSWYQQTPGQGLQFLFEYFSETQRNKGNFPGRFSGRQFSNSRSEMNVSTLELGDSALYLCASSFNGGTNYEQYFGPGTRLTVT.

The chain employs TRBV5-1 and TRBJ2-7; perhaps TRBD1 as D (6 bases). Germline loops: CDR1 SGHRS, CDR2 YFSETQ. Trimming removed 0 bases from V and 6 bases from J, with 10 bases in between. This CDR3 is 13 amino acids long. The CDR3 reads CASSLVLGGEQYF. The CDR3 coding sequence is TGCGCCAGCAGCTTGGTTCTAGGGGGCGAGCAGTACTTC.

The chain carries TRBV3-1 (or the pseudogene TRBV3-2) and TRBJ2-5; D assignment may be TRBD1 or TRBD2 (5 bases each). The germline V gene has CDR1 LGHDT and CDR2 YNNKEL (reference sequence). CDR3 length: 15 amino acids. With 1 base removed from V and 0 bases from J, the gap between germline ends came to 9 bases. CDR3 sequence reads: CASSQGRGDQETQYF. The CDR3 region has the DNA TGTGCCAGCAGCCAAGGGCGAGGGGACCAAGAGACCCAGTACTTC.

CDR3 bases: TGTGCCAGCAGCGCTGCAGGGGAGGCTGAAGCTTTCTTT. It translates to CASSAAGEAEAFF. The V and J genes are TRBV7-3 and TRBJ1-1, with a weak D call TRBD1 (6 bases). V was shortened by 5 bases and J by 6 bases, with 13 bases between the two germline ends. Germline V gene sequence: CDR1 SGHTA, CDR2 FQGTGA. The CDR3 is 13 residues long.

The chain links TRBV15 to TRBJ2-7, with D perhaps TRBD2 (6 bases). With 1 base removed from V and 3 bases from J, the gap between germline ends came to 7 bases. The length of the CDR3 is 13 residues. Germline CDR1 LNHNV, CDR2 YYDKDF (reference sequence). CDR3: CATSRARGYEQYF. As DNA, the CDR3 is TGTGCCACCAGCAGAGCGCGGGGCTACGAGCAGTACTTC. The whole variable domain, remainder taken from reference TRBV15 and TRBJ2-7, is DAMVIQNPRYQVTQFGKPVTLSCSQTLNHNVMYWYQQKSSQAPKLLFHYYDKDFNNEADTPDNFQSRRPNTSFCFLDIRSPGLGDTAMYLCATSRARGYEQYFGPGTRLTVT.

This clone was seen only once. The genes are TRBV5-1 and TRBJ2-7, with a weak D call TRBD1 (6 bases). The ends were cut back, 4 bases at V and 3 bases at J, with 20 bases in the middle. This CDR3 has 16 residues. Germline V gene sequence: CDR1 SGHRS, CDR2 YFSETQ. Here the CDR3 reads CASSQNTGNLIYEQYF. The CDR3 nucleotides are TGCGCCAGCAGCCAGAACACAGGGAATCTGATCTACGAGCAGTACTTC.

The chain couples TRBV24-1 to TRBJ2-1; 7 nucleotides align to TRBD1. CDR3 length: 15 residues. Trimming removed 3 bases from V and 4 bases from J; junction bases left unmatched: 5. Germline CDR1 and CDR2: KGHDR and SFDVKD. The CDR3 DNA follows: TGTGCCACCAGTGATCCGGGACAGACTTACAATGAGCAGTTCTTC. As protein: CATSDPGQTYNEQFF.

As regards this clone: Given the absence of the conserved phenylalanine or tryptophan at the CDR3 end, a read error is likely. No DNA is shown, since the ends of the CDR3 on it are uncertain; the CDR3 is the one TCRdb lists. The chain combines TRBV12-3 or TRBV12-4 with TRBJ2-7; TRBD2 is the table's D call and was not checked against the DNA. The CDR3 has 13 amino acids, counting both end residues. The CDR3: CASSLYESGGLAI.

The chain employs TRBV30 and TRBJ1-5; D is unresolved. Germline CDR1 is GTSNPN and CDR2 is SVGIG (reference sequence). This CDR3 is 14 amino acids long. The ends were cut back, 3 bases at V and 3 bases at J, with 12 bases in the middle. Here the CDR3 reads CAWRVGQDNQPQHF. Written as DNA, the CDR3 is TGTGCCTGGAGAGTCGGGCAGGACAATCAGCCCCAGCATTTT.

CDR3 loop: CASSYSGGPQLQYF. Written as DNA, the CDR3 is TGTGCCAGCAGTTACTCGGGGGGGCCACAGCTCCAGTATTTT. This chain uses TRBV6-6 with TRBJ2-3; a weak D match, TRBD2 (7 bases). Germline-derived CDR1 and CDR2 are MNHNY and SVGAGI (reference sequence). This CDR3 has 14 amino acids. Trimming removed 0 bases from V and 12 bases from J, with 16 bases in between.

The genes are TRBV12-5 and TRBJ1-5; a possible D gene is TRBD1 (6 bases). The CDR3 spans 13 residues. V was pared by 7 bases and J by 6 bases, with 13 bases between. Germline values: CDR1 LGHNT, CDR2 FRNRAP. CDR3 in amino acids: CASAMGGGQPQHF. CDR3 DNA: TGTGCTAGTGCCATGGGGGGCGGTCAGCCCCAGCATTTT.

The chain links TRBV19 to TRBJ2-2; the match to TRBD2 covers 7 bases. Germline values: CDR1 LNHDA, CDR2 SQIVND (reference sequence). The J segment lost 7 bases and the V segment lost 2 bases, leaving 19 bases of the junction unmatched. The CDR3 sequence is 19 residues long. The chain's CDR3 is CASSIRQASGAGGSGELFF. The CDR3 DNA sequence: TGTGCCAGTAGTATAAGGCAGGCTAGCGGAGCCGGAGGGAGCGGGGAGCTGTTTTTT.

The genes are TRBV11-2 and TRBJ2-1; the match to TRBD2 covers 9 bases. CDR3 size: 14 residues. With 3 bases clipped from V and 9 bases from J, the junction kept 6 bases outside the gene matches. Germline V lookup: CDR1 SGHAT, CDR2 FQNNGV. The chain's CDR3 is CASSFSRLAVEQFF. The CDR3 nucleotides are TGTGCCAGCAGCTTTAGCCGACTAGCGGTTGAGCAGTTCTTC. The whole variable domain, remainder taken from reference TRBV11-2 and TRBJ2-1, is EAGVAQSPRYKIIEKRQSVAFWCNPISGHATLYWYQQILGQGPKLLIQFQNNGVVDDSQLPKDRFSAERLKGVDSTLKIQPAKLEDSAVYLCASSFSRLAVEQFFGPGTRLTVL.

The V gene is TRBV5-1, the J gene TRBJ1-5; D is unclear. This CDR3 is built from 15 residues. The V and J ends lost 0 bases and 0 bases respectively, with 7 bases between them. Per germline, CDR1 SGHRS and CDR2 YFSETQ. The CDR3 DNA reads as TGCGCCAGCAGCTTGGACGGTTATAGCAATCAGCCCCAGCATTTT. Protein product: CASSLDGYSNQPQHF. The whole variable domain, remainder taken from reference TRBV5-1 and TRBJ1-5, is KAGVTQTPRYLIKTRGQQVTLSCSPISGHRSVSWYQQTPGQGLQFLFEYFSETQRNKGNFPGRFSGRQFSNSRSEMNVSTLELGDSALYLCASSLDGYSNQPQHFGDGTRLSIL.

This rearrangement joins TRBV5-1 to TRBJ2-5, with a weak D call TRBD1 (6 bases). Germline V gene data show CDR1 as SGHRS and CDR2 as YFSETQ. V dropped 4 bases and J dropped 5 bases, with 15 bases sitting between them. The CDR3 covers 14 residues. The CDR3 region has the DNA TGCGCCAGCAGCGGCACACAGGGTTCGGAGACCCAGTACTTC. Translating gives CASSGTQGSETQYF.

This chain joins TRBV19 and TRBJ1-3; D gene unclear. The CDR3 consists of 15 residues. The ends were cut back, 6 bases at V and 0 bases at J, with 12 bases in the middle. CDR1 and CDR2 (germline): LNHDA, SQIVND (reference sequence). CDR3 loop: CASRHGVSSGNTIYF. CDR3 nucleotides: TGTGCCAGTAGACATGGGGTATCCTCTGGAAACACCATATATTTT.

The CDR3 DNA reads as TGTGCCAGCAGCTTACCCTCACAAGAGACCCAGTACTTC. It yields the protein CASSLPSQETQYF. V gene TRBV7-9 combines with J gene TRBJ2-5, with no clear D. Germline CDR1 SEHNR, CDR2 FQNEAQ (reference sequence). V was shortened by 2 bases and J by 2 bases, with 6 bases between the two germline ends. CDR3 length: 13 amino acids.

The V gene is TRBV7-2, the J gene TRBJ1-4; TRBD1 is a possible D gene (6 bases). This CDR3 contains 14 residues. The germline gives CDR1 SGHTA, CDR2 FQGNSA. The V end lost 3 bases, the J end lost 8 bases, and 13 bases lay between the germline ends. DNA for the CDR3: TGTGCCAGCAGCTTTGGGGGGCGCTGGGAAAAACTGTTTTTT. As protein: CASSFGGRWEKLFF.

The chain carries TRBV10-1 and TRBJ2-7; 8 bases align to TRBD1. With V trimmed by 4 bases and J by 5 bases, 10 bases remained unmatched. This CDR3 comprises 15 residues. Per the germline V gene, CDR1 is WNHNN and CDR2 is SYGVQD (reference sequence). For the CDR3, the DNA is TGCGCCAGCAGTGGAAGGACAGGGCGTTTCGACGAGCAGTACTTC. Translated: CASSGRTGRFDEQYF.

This chain links TRBV20-1 with TRBJ2-7; D is unresolved. Trimming removed 5 bases at V and 5 bases at J, with 4 bases between. Germline V gene data show CDR1 as DFQATT and CDR2 as SNEGSKA (reference sequence). The CDR3 consists of 9 residues. This chain's CDR3 is CSAGDEQYF. The DNA for the CDR3 is TGCAGTGCTGGGGACGAGCAGTACTTC.

This clone is medium-sized by share. J is TRBJ1-4 and V is TRBV6-4; tentative D call: TRBD1 (6 bases). Germline V gives CDR1 MRHNA, CDR2 SNTAGT. V lost 4 bases and J lost 10, with 19 bases in between. CDR3 length: 15 amino acids. The CDR3 DNA reads as TGTGCCAGCAGTGTCCACAGGGTGAGATCAGGAAAACTGTTTTTT. Translated: CASSVHRVRSGKLFF.